This T cell receptor beta chain was observed in a study of regulatory T cells in long-lasting Graves disease. Across the study: Positivity for TSH receptor antibodies plus over 5 years of antithyroid drugs meant persistent Graves' disease.

Assembly of TCR beta libraries relied on iRepertoire HTBI primers together with Arm-PCR of CDR3 regions. TCRdb ran MiXCR on the multiplex PCR reads and lists one entry per CDR3 protein. The table includes a few hundred thousand distinct CDR3 sequences, around 20% detected once. In regard to this clonotype: Its target is not known.

This CDR3 spans 12 amino acids. Germline trimming cut 6 bases from V and 5 bases from J; bases unmatched to any gene: 4. CDR1 and CDR2 from the germline V gene are SQVTM and ANQGSEA. Notes on the study in general: Researchers reported studying only peripheral blood, not thyroid tissue.

Time point described: persistent/refractory GD, antithyroid drugs over 5 years with positive TRAb. TCR sequences were obtained from RNA taken from PBMCs. In each case, Graves' disease was diagnosed per American Thyroid Association guidelines. Each of the patients was recruited from an endocrinology department situated in Xi'an, China. Sequences were derived from peripheral blood mononuclear cells (PBMCs), sampled when the disease was refractory, from a patient treated with antithyroid drugs. The chain links TRBV29-1 to TRBJ2-7; TRBD1 aligns across 10 bases. The clonotype originates from a female donor with Graves disease. CDR3 in DNA: TGCAGCGTGGGGACAGGGGAACACGAGCAGTACTTC. As protein: CSVGTGEHEQYF.